The clone carrying this T cell receptor beta chain came up many times. The data are from a study of human T cells and chemical hapten exposure. Study background: In the roughly 25-week study, patients were dosed weekly with diphenylcyclopropenone on the scalp throughout. On the upper back, patch tests were applied with 0.01% DPC and read at 6 days. Mostly female, the patients presented with alopecia areata, totalis or universalis.

A single record per CDR3 protein comes from TCRdb applying MiXCR to the RACE reads. The sample has approximately 100,000 distinct CDR3 sequences; about 10% are singletons. Regarding time point: patch test 1, 2 weeks after DPC sensitization. The treatment was: therapeutic diphenylcyclopropenone sensitization with weekly scalp DPC. The drawing of blood occurred before each patch test was applied. Germline assignment: CDR1 MNHEY and CDR2 SVGAGI. Trimming removed 2 bases at V and 0 bases at J, with 13 bases between. The length of the CDR3 is 16 residues. The clonotype was recovered from a woman aged 40-49 years with alopecia areata. Some clones in this sample may be carry-over from other donors' samples. V is TRBV6-5 and J is TRBJ1-2; D gene ambiguous. Sequenced material: whole blood, taken in connection with sensitization to the hapten diphenylcyclopropenone (DPC). The CDR3 reads CASSYGNLPANYGYTF. The CDR3 nucleotides are TGTGCCAGCAGTTACGGGAACTTGCCCGCTAACTATGGCTACACCTTC.